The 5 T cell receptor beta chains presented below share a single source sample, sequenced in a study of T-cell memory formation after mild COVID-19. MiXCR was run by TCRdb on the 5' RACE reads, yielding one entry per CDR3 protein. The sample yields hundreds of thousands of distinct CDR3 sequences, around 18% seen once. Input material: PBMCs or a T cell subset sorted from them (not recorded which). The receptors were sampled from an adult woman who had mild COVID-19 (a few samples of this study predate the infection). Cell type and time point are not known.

The CDR3 sequence: CASGLVLTGELFF. The CDR3 bases are TGTGCTAGTGGTTTGGTCCTCACCGGGGAGCTGTTTTTT. The genes are TRBV12-5 and TRBJ2-2, with unresolved D. Trimming left V 0 bases short and J 4 bases short, with 3 bases between. CDR3 size: 13 residues. CDR1 is LGHNT, CDR2 FRNRAP, per germline. Filled out from reference TRBV12-5 and TRBJ2-2, the complete variable domain reads DARVTQTPRHKVTEMGQEVTMRCQPILGHNTVFWYRQTMMQGLELLAYFRNRAPLDDSGMPKDRFSAEMPDATLATLKIQPSEPRDSAVYFCASGLVLTGELFFGEGSRLTVL.

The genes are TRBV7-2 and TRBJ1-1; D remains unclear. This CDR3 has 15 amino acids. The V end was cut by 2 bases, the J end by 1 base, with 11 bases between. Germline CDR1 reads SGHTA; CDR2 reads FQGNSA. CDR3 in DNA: TGTGCCAGCAGCTTACGGCCAGTTACGAACACTGAAGCTTTCTTT. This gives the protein CASSLRPVTNTEAFF.

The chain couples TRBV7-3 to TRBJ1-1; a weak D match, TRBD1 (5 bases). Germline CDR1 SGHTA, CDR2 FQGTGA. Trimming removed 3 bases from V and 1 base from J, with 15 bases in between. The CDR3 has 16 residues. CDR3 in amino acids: CASSFIPGPRNTEAFF. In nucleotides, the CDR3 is TGTGCCAGCAGCTTCATTCCGGGACCGAGGAACACTGAAGCTTTCTTT.

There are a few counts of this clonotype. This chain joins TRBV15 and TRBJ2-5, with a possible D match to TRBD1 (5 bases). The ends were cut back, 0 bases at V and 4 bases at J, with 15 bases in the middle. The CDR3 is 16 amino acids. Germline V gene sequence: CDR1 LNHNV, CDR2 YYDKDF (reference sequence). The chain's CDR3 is CATSRDSAGSPETQYF. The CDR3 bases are TGTGCCACCAGCAGAGATTCGGCAGGGTCCCCAGAGACCCAGTACTTC. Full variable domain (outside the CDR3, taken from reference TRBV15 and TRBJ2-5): DAMVIQNPRYQVTQFGKPVTLSCSQTLNHNVMYWYQQKSSQAPKLLFHYYDKDFNNEADTPDNFQSRRPNTSFCFLDIRSPGLGDTAMYLCATSRDSAGSPETQYFGPGTRLLVL.

CDR3 region: CASSRMDRPYEQYF. Written as DNA, the CDR3 is TGTGCCAGCAGCCGCATGGACCGTCCCTACGAGCAGTACTTC. The chain has TRBV7-2 and TRBJ2-7; D is uncertain. Deletions cut 5 bases from V and 2 bases from J, with 13 bases between. This CDR3 comprises 14 residues. Germline V gene lookup returns CDR1 SGHTA and CDR2 FQGNSA.